This T cell receptor beta chain stems from a study of PD-1 blockade in classical Hodgkin lymphoma. Study-level findings and limits: Whoever responded completely had baseline diversity much like that seen in newly diagnosed patients.

Germline V gives CDR1 LGHNA, CDR2 YNFKEQ. CDR3 length: 17 amino acids. V lost 2 bases, J lost 4 bases, and 11 bases stayed unmatched. After autologous stem cell transplantation all patients relapsed, and prior brentuximab vedotin exposure differed between cohorts. Best responses were complete response, partial response or progressive disease. Comment on this clone: Its antigen is unknown.

Method: immunoSEQ multiplex PCR; TCRdb's copy keeps in-frame clones and lacks some. Found here are just over 60,000 clones, 70% to 90% of them singletons; the top ten hold around 13%. Sequencing was performed on peripheral blood mononuclear cells (PBMCs), taken at baseline. The clonotype comes from a human donor with classical Hodgkin lymphoma. The chain employs TRBV4-2 and TRBJ2-1; 7 nucleotides line up with TRBD2. In nucleotides, the CDR3 is TGTGCCAGCAGCCAATCGGCGGGGGTTAACCTATACAATGAGCAGTTCTTC. Translating it yields CASSQSAGVNLYNEQFF.